These 2 T cell receptor beta chains were all obtained from the same sample, sequenced in a study of blood T cell repertoires in COVID-19. Profiled with immunoSEQ multiplex PCR; TCRdb holds only in-frame clones, not every one. The sample consists of roughly 300,000 clones, roughly 87% of them appearing once. The sequenced material came from PBMCs or T cells enriched from blood (not recorded which). Receptors were obtained from a woman in her twenties or thirties who had recovered from COVID-19.

The gene calls are TRBV28 and TRBJ1-1, with 7 nucleotides matching TRBD1. Germline V lookup: CDR1 MDHEN, CDR2 SYDVKM. With V trimmed by 8 bases and J by 0 bases, 12 bases remained unmatched. The CDR3 runs to 16 residues. CDR3 region: CASLQGDRHLNTEAFF. The CDR3 nucleotides read TGTGCCAGCCTCCAGGGGGACCGACACTTGAACACTGAAGCTTTCTTT.

The chain couples TRBV9 to TRBJ1-2; tentative D call: TRBD1 (5 bases). Germline V lookup: CDR1 SGDLS, CDR2 YYNGEE. The V and J ends lost 2 bases and 4 bases respectively, with 12 bases between them. This CDR3 is 14 amino acids long. The CDR3 region is CASSVRTRPYGYTF. Here the CDR3 DNA reads TGTGCCAGCAGCGTTAGGACACGGCCCTATGGCTACACCTTC.